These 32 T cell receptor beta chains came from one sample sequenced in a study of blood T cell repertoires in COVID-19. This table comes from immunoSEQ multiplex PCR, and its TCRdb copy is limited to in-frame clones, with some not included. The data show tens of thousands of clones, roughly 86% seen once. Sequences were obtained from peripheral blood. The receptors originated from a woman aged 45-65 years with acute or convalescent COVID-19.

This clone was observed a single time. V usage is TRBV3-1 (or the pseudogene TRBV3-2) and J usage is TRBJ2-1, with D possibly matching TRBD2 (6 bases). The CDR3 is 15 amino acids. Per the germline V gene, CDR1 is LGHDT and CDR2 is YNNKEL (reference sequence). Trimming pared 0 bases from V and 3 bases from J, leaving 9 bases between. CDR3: CASSQDRGSYNEQFF. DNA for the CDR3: TGTGCCAGCAGCCAAGATCGGGGGAGCTACAATGAGCAGTTCTTC.

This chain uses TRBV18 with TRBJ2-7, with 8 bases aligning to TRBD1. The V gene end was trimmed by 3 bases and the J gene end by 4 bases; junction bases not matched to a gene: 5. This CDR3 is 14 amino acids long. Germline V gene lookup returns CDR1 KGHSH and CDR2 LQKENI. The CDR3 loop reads CASSPGQGTYEQYF. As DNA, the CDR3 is TGTGCCAGCTCACCCGGACAGGGTACGTACGAGCAGTACTTC.

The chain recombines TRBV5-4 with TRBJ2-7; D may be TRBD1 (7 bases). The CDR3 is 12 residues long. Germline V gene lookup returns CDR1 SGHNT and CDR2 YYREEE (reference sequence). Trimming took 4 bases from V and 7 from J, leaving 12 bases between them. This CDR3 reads CASSRDSGEQYF. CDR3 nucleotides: TGTGCCAGCAGCAGGGACAGCGGGGAGCAGTACTTC.

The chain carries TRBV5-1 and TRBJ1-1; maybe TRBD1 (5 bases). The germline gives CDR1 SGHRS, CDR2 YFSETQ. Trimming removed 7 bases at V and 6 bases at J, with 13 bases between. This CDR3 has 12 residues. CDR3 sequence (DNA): TGCGCCAGCCGGGGGGAAGGACCTGAAGCTTTCTTT. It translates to CASRGEGPEAFF.

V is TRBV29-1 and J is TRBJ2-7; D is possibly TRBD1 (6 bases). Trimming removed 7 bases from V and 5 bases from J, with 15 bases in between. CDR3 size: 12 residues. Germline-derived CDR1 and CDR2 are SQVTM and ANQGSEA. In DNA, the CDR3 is TGCAGCGCCACAGGGATCGGGAACGAGCAGTACTTC. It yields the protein CSATGIGNEQYF.

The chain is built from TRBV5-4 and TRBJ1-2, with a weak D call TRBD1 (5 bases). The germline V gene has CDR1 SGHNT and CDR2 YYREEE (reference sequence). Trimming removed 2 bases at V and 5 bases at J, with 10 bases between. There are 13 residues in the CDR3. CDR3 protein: CASSFDRGYGYTF. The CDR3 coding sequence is TGTGCCAGCAGCTTTGACAGAGGTTATGGCTACACCTTC.

CDR3: CASRATGCYEQYF. CDR3 nucleotide sequence: TGTGCCAGCAGAGCGACAGGGTGCTACGAGCAGTACTTC. The rearrangement uses TRBV6-7 and TRBJ2-7, with 7 bases lining up with TRBD1. TRBV6-7 is reported as an ORF; its role is uncertain. V lost 6 bases to trimming and J lost 3 bases; unmatched junction nucleotides: 5. The CDR3 spans 13 residues.

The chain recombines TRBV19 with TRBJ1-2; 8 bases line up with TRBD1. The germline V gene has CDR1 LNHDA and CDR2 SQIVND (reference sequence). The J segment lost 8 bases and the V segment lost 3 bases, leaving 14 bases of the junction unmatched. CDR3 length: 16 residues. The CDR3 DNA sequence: TGTGCCAGTAGTATTCTGGCAGGGGGCGGCTTAGGAGGCTACACCTTC. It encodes CASSILAGGGLGGYTF.

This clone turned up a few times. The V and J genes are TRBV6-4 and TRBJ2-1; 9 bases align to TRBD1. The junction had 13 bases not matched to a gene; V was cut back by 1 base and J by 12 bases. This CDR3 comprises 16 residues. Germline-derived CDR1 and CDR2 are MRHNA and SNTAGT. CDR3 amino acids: CASSDLPPGQGAAQFF. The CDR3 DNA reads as TGTGCCAGCAGTGACTTACCGCCGGGACAGGGTGCCGCGCAGTTCTTC.

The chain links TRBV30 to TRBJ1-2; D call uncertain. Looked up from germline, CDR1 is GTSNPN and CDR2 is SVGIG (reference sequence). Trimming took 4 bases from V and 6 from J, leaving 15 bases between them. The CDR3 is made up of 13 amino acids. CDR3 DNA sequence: TGTGCCTGGACTCAGCAGGTCATTGATGGCTACACCTTC. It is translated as CAWTQQVIDGYTF.

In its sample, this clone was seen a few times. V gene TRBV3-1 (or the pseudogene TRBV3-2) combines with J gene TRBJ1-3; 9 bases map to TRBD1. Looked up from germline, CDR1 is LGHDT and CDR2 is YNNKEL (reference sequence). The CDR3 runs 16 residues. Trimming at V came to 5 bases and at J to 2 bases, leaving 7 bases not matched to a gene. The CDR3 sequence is CASSYSDRGAGNTIYF. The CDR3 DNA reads TGTGCCAGCAGCTACTCGGACAGGGGCGCTGGAAACACCATATATTTT.

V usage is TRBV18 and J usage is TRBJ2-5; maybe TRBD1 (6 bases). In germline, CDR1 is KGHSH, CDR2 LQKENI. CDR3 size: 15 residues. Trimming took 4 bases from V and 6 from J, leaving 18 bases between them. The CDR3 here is CASSQGDLRRKTQYF. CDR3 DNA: TGTGCCAGCTCACAGGGGGATTTACGGCGAAAGACCCAGTACTTC. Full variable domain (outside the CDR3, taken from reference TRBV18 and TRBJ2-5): NAGVMQNPRHLVRRRGQEARLRCSPMKGHSHVYWYRQLPEEGLKFMVYLQKENIIDESGMPKERFSAEFPKEGPSILRIQQVVRGDSAAYFCASSQGDLRRKTQYFGPGTRLLVL.

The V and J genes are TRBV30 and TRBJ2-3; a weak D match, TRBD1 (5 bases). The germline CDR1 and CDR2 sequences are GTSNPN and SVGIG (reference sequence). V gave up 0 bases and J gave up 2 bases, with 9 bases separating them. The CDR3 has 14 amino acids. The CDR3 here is CAWSVSRVTDTQYF. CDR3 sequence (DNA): TGTGCCTGGAGTGTAAGCAGGGTCACAGATACGCAGTATTTT.

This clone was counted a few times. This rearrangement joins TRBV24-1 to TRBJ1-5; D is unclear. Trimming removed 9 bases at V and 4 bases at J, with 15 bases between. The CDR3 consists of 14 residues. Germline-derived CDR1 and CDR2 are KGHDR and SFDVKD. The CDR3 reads CATQEVGGNQPQHF. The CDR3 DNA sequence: TGTGCCACCCAAGAGGTCGGAGGAAATCAGCCCCAGCATTTT.

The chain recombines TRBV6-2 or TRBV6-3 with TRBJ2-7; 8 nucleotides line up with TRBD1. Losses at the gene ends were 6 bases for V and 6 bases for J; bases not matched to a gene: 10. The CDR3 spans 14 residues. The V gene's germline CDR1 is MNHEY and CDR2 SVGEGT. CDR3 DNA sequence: TGTGCCAGCAGCTTCCCTGACAGGGGAGGCGAGCAGTACTTC. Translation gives CASSFPDRGGEQYF.

CDR3 in DNA: TGTGCCAGCAGCCGGGAGGCCCCCGTGTTGAACACCGGGGAGCTGTTTTTT. This encodes CASSREAPVLNTGELFF. V usage is TRBV4-2 and J usage is TRBJ2-2; D perhaps matches TRBD2 (6 bases). Trimming stripped 4 bases from V and 1 base from J, with 16 bases between. Germline V gives CDR1 LGHNA, CDR2 YNFKEQ. The CDR3 runs 17 residues.

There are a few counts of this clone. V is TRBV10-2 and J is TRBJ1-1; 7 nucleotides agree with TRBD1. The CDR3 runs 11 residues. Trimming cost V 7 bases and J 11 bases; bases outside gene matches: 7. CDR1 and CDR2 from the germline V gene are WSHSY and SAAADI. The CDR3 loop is CASTGGESAFF. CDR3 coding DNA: TGCGCCAGCACAGGGGGAGAGTCGGCTTTCTTT.

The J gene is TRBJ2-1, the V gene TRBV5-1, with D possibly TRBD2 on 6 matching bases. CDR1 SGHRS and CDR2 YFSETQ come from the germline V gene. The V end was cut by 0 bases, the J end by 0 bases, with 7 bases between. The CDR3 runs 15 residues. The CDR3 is CASSLDGSSYNEQFF. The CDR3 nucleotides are TGCGCCAGCAGCTTGGACGGGAGCTCCTACAATGAGCAGTTCTTC.

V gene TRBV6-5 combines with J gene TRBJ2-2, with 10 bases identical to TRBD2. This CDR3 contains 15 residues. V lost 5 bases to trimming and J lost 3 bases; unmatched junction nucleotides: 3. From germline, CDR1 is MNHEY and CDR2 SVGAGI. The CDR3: CASSTSGEDTGELFF. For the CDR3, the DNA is TGTGCCAGCAGTACTAGCGGGGAAGACACCGGGGAGCTGTTTTTT.

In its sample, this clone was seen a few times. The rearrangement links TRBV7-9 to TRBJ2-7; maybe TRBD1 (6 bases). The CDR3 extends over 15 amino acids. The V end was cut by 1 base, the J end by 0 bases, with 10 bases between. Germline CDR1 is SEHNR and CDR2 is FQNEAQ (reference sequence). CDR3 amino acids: CASSLVGRGSYEQYF. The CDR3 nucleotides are TGTGCCAGCAGCTTAGTGGGCAGGGGCTCCTACGAGCAGTACTTC. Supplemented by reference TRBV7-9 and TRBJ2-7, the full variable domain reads DTGVSQNPRHKITKRGQNVTFRCDPISEHNRLYWYRQTLGQGPEFLTYFQNEAQLEKSRLLSDRFSAERPKGSFSTLEIQRTEQGDSAMYLCASSLVGRGSYEQYFGPGTRLTVT.

In DNA, the CDR3 is TGTGCCAGCCAGTCCGACAGAAACTATGGCTACACCTTC. Translating gives CASQSDRNYGYTF. The chain employs TRBV3-1 (or the pseudogene TRBV3-2) and TRBJ1-2, with D perhaps TRBD1 (5 bases). Germline values: CDR1 LGHDT, CDR2 YNNKEL (reference sequence). The CDR3 contains 13 residues. Trimming cost V 8 bases and J 2 bases, with 12 bases left between them.

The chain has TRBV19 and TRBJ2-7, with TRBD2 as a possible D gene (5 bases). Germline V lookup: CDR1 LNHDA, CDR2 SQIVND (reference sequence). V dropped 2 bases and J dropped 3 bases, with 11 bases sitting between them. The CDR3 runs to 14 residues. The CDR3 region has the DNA TGTGCCAGTAGTATAAGGGATGAGGGCTACGAGCAGTACTTC. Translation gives CASSIRDEGYEQYF.

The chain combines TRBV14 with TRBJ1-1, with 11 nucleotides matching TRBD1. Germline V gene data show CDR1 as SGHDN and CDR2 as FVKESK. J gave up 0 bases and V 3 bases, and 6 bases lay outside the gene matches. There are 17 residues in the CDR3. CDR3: CASSQRDRGWMNTEAFF. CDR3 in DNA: TGTGCCAGCAGCCAGCGGGACAGGGGGTGGATGAACACTGAAGCTTTCTTT. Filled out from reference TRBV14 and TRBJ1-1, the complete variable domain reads EAGVTQFPSHSVIEKGQTVTLRCDPISGHDNLYWYRRVMGKEIKFLLHFVKESKQDESGMPNNRFLAERTGGTYSTLKVQPAELEDSGVYFCASSQRDRGWMNTEAFFGQGTRLTVV.

CDR3 coding DNA: TGTGCCAGCAGCCCAGGCGGGCAGAATGAAGCTTTCTTT. This encodes CASSPGGQNEAFF. The chain links TRBV13 to TRBJ1-1; D is unresolved. The CDR3 spans 13 residues. Germline V gene lookup returns CDR1 PRHDT and CDR2 FYEKMQ (reference sequence). V was clipped by 5 bases and J by 7 bases, with 14 bases between them.

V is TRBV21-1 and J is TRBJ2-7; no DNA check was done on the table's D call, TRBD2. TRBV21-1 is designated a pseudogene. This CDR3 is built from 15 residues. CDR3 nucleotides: TGTGCCAGCCCCGAAGGAGTAGCGGGGGTCTACGAGCAGTACTTC. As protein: CASPEGVAGVYEQYF.

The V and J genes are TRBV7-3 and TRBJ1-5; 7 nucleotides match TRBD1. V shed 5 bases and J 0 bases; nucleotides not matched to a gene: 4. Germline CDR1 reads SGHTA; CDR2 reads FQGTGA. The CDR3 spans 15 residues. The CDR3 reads CASSLQGTSNQPQHF. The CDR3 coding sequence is TGTGCCAGCAGCCTACAGGGGACTAGCAATCAGCCCCAGCATTTT.

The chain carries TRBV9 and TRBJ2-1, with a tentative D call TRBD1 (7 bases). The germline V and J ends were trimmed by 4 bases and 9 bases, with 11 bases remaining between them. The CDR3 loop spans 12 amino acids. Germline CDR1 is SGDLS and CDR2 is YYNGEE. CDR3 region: CASSQGGGEQFF. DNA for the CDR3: TGTGCCAGCAGCCAGGGGGGTGGTGAGCAGTTCTTC. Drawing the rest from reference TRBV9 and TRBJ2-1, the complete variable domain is DSGVTQTPKHLITATGQRVTLRCSPRSGDLSVYWYQQSLDQGLQFLIQYYNGEERAKGNILERFSAQQFPDLHSELNLSSLELGDSALYFCASSQGGGEQFFGPGTRLTVL.

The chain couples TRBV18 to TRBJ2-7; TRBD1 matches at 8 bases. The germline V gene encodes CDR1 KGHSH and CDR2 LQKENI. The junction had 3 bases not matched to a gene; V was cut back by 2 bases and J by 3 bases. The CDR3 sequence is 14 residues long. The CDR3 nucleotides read TGTGCCAGCTCACCAGCAGGGGGCTTCTACGAGCAGTACTTC. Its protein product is CASSPAGGFYEQYF.

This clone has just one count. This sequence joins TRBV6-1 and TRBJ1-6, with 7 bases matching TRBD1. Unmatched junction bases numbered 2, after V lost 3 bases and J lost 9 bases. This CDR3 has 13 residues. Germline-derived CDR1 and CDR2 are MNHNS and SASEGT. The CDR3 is CASSEGQSSPLHF. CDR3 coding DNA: TGTGCCAGCAGTGAGGGACAGAGTTCACCCCTCCACTTT.

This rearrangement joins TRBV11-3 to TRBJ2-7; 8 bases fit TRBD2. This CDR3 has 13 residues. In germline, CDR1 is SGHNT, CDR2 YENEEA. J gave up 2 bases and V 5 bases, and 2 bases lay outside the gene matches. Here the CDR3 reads CASSPGGAYEQYF. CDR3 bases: TGTGCCAGCAGCCCCGGGGGGGCCTACGAGCAGTACTTC.

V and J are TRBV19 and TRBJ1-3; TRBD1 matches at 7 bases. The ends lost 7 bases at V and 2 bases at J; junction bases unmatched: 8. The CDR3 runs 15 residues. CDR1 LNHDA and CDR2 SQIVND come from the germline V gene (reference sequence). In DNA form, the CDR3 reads TGTGCCAGTAAGGGGACCGGGACAGCTGGAAACACCATATATTTT. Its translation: CASKGTGTAGNTIYF.

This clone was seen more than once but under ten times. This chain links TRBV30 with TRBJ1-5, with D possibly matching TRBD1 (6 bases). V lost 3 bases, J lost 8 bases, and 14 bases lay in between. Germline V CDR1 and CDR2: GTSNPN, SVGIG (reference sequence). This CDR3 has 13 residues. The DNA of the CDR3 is TGTGCCTGGAGCTACAGGGAGCTAAAGCCCCAGCATTTT. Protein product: CAWSYRELKPQHF. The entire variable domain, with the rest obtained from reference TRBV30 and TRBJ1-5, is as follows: SQTIHQWPATLVQPVGSPLSLECTVEGTSNPNLYWYRQAAGRGLQLLFYSVGIGQISSEVPQNLSASRPQDRQFILSSKKLLLSDSGFYLCAWSYRELKPQHFGDGTRLSIL.